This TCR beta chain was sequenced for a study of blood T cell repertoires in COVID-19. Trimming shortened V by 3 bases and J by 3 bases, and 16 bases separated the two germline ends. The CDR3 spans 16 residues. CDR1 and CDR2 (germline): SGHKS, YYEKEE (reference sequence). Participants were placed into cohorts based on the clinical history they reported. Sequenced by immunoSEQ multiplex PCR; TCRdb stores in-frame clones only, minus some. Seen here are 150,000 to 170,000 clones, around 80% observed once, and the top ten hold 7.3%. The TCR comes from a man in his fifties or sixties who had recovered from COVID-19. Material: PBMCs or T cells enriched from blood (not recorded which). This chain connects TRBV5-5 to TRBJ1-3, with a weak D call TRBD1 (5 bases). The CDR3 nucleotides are TGTGCCAGCAGCTCGGGGGTGGGTTCTGATGGAAACACCATATATTTT. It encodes CASSSGVGSDGNTIYF.